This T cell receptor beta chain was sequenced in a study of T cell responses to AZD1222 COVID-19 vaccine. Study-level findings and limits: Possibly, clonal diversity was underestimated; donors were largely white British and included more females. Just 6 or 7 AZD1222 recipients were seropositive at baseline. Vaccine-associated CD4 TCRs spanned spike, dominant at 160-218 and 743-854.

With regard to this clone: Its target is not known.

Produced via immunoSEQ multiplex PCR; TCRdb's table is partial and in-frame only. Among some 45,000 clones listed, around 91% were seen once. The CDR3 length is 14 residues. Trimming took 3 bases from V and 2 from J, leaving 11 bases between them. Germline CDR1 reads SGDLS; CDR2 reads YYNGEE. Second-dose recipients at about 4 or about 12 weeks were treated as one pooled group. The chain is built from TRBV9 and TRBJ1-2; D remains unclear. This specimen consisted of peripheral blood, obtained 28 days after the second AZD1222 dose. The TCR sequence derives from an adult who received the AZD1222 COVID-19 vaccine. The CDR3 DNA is TGTGCCAGCAGCGCAAGACTGGGGAACTATGGCTACACCTTC. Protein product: CASSARLGNYGYTF. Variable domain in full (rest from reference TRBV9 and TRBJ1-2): DSGVTQTPKHLITATGQRVTLRCSPRSGDLSVYWYQQSLDQGLQFLIQYYNGEERAKGNILERFSAQQFPDLHSELNLSSLELGDSALYFCASSARLGNYGYTFGSGTRLTVV.